Listed below are T cell receptor beta chains from one sample, sequenced in a study of cytomegalovirus exposure and HLA in healthy donors. This table comes from immunoSEQ multiplex PCR, and its TCRdb copy is limited to in-frame clones, with some not included. The sample lists roughly 130,000 clones; around 80% were seen once. Specimen: PBMCs. These receptors were collected from a man aged 25-40 years in good health and CMV-seronegative. Both conserved end residues are part of each CDR3. Fields, in order: J gene, clone size, D gene, V gene, CDR3 protein, CDR3 DNA. The D gene is left open where the match is weak. Size is stated for part of the rows, as once, few or many counts, or as a class when the clone is expanded.

J gene: TRBJ2-7
clone size: NA
D gene: NA
V gene: TRBV28
CDR3 protein: CASSLYGGSYEQYF
CDR3 DNA: TGTGCCAGCAGTTTATATGGGGGGTCCTACGAGCAGTACTTC

J gene: TRBJ2-1
clone size: NA
D gene: TRBD2
V gene: TRBV7-2
CDR3 protein: CASSEAGGYNEQFF
CDR3 DNA: TGTGCCAGCAGCGAAGCGGGGGGTTACAATGAGCAGTTCTTC

J gene: TRBJ1-5
clone size: NA
D gene: NA
V gene: TRBV28
CDR3 protein: CASSTPTGIFLGQPQHF
CDR3 DNA: TGTGCCAGCAGTACCCCTACAGGGATATTTTTGGGTCAGCCCCAGCATTTT

J gene: TRBJ2-6
clone size: few
D gene: TRBD2
V gene: TRBV7-6
CDR3 protein: CASSLGTSGDPSGANVLTF
CDR3 DNA: TGTGCCAGCAGCTTGGGGACTAGCGGGGATCCCTCTGGGGCCAACGTCCTGACTTTC

J gene: TRBJ2-7
clone size: few
D gene: NA
V gene: TRBV2
CDR3 protein: CASSETGGVLSEQYF
CDR3 DNA: TGTGCCAGCAGTGAAACTGGGGGCGTTTTAAGCGAGCAGTACTTC

J gene: TRBJ2-7
clone size: NA
D gene: TRBD1
V gene: TRBV10-3
CDR3 protein: CAIRHGQGFLYEQYF
CDR3 DNA: TGTGCCATCAGACACGGACAGGGTTTTCTCTACGAGCAGTACTTC

J gene: TRBJ1-1
clone size: once
D gene: TRBD1
V gene: TRBV5-1
CDR3 protein: CASSFTGGRTEAFF
CDR3 DNA: TGCGCCAGCAGCTTTACAGGGGGGAGGACTGAAGCTTTCTTT

J gene: TRBJ2-3
clone size: NA
D gene: TRBD1
V gene: TRBV7-2
CDR3 protein: CASSRRDSISTDTQYF
CDR3 DNA: TGTGCCAGCAGCCGTCGGGACAGCATTAGCACAGATACGCAGTATTTT

J gene: TRBJ1-5
clone size: NA
D gene: TRBD1
V gene: TRBV28
CDR3 protein: CASSRTGEQPQHF
CDR3 DNA: TGTGCCAGCAGTCGGACAGGGGAACAGCCCCAGCATTTT

J gene: TRBJ2-7
clone size: NA
D gene: TRBD2
V gene: TRBV4-3
CDR3 protein: CASSQDLASGINYEQYF
CDR3 DNA: TGCGCCAGCAGCCAAGATCTGGCTAGCGGGATTAACTACGAGCAGTACTTC

J gene: TRBJ2-3
clone size: NA
D gene: NA
V gene: TRBV5-1
CDR3 protein: CASRVQGSTDTQYF
CDR3 DNA: TGCGCCAGCAGAGTACAGGGTAGCACAGATACGCAGTATTTT

J gene: TRBJ1-2
clone size: NA
D gene: NA
V gene: TRBV19
CDR3 protein: CASSIIDRNYGYTF
CDR3 DNA: TGTGCCAGTAGTATAATAGACAGGAACTATGGCTACACCTTC

J gene: TRBJ1-6
clone size: once
D gene: TRBD1
V gene: TRBV18
CDR3 protein: CASSRTGDNSPLHF
CDR3 DNA: TGTGCCAGCTCACGGACAGGGGATAATTCACCCCTCCACTTT

J gene: TRBJ1-1
clone size: once
D gene: TRBD1
V gene: TRBV5-1
CDR3 protein: CASSDGQGNTEAFF
CDR3 DNA: TGCGCCAGCAGTGATGGACAGGGGAACACTGAAGCTTTCTTT

J gene: TRBJ2-3
clone size: NA
D gene: TRBD2
V gene: TRBV5-1
CDR3 protein: CASTTRGGFTDTQYF
CDR3 DNA: TGCGCCAGCACCACCCGGGGGGGCTTCACAGATACGCAGTATTTT

J gene: TRBJ2-3
clone size: NA
D gene: NA
V gene: TRBV6-5
CDR3 protein: CASSDVWGGTDTQYF
CDR3 DNA: TGTGCCAGCAGCGACGTCTGGGGGGGCACAGATACGCAGTATTTT

J gene: TRBJ2-1
clone size: NA
D gene: NA
V gene: TRBV2
CDR3 protein: CASSVIANEQFF
CDR3 DNA: TGTGCCAGCAGTGTGATAGCTAATGAGCAGTTCTTC

J gene: TRBJ2-3
clone size: NA
D gene: NA
V gene: TRBV28
CDR3 protein: CASSLPLADTQYF
CDR3 DNA: TGTGCCAGCAGTTTACCCTTAGCAGATACGCAGTATTTT

J gene: TRBJ1-2
clone size: NA
D gene: NA
V gene: TRBV5-6
CDR3 protein: CASSLTEHYGYTF
CDR3 DNA: TGTGCCAGCAGCTTAACTGAACACTATGGCTACACCTTC

J gene: TRBJ2-5
clone size: NA
D gene: TRBD2
V gene: TRBV4-1
CDR3 protein: CASSQGEAGTYQETQYF
CDR3 DNA: TGCGCCAGCAGCCAAGGGGAAGCGGGGACTTACCAAGAGACCCAGTACTTC

J gene: TRBJ1-1
clone size: few
D gene: NA
V gene: TRBV7-8
CDR3 protein: CASSLAQGYTEAFF
CDR3 DNA: TGTGCCAGCAGCTTAGCCCAGGGTTACACTGAAGCTTTCTTT

J gene: TRBJ2-2
clone size: NA
D gene: NA
V gene: TRBV19
CDR3 protein: CASSSDRRLNTGELFF
CDR3 DNA: TGTGCCAGTAGTTCGGACAGACGTTTAAACACCGGGGAGCTGTTTTTT

J gene: TRBJ2-3
clone size: NA
D gene: TRBD2
V gene: TRBV5-6
CDR3 protein: CASSISGVGDTQYF
CDR3 DNA: TGTGCCAGCAGCATTAGCGGGGTGGGAGATACGCAGTATTTT

J gene: TRBJ2-5
clone size: NA
D gene: NA
V gene: TRBV7-9
CDR3 protein: CASSIQGVGTQYF
CDR3 DNA: TGTGCCAGCAGCATCCAGGGCGTAGGGACCCAGTACTTC

J gene: TRBJ1-4
clone size: NA
D gene: NA
V gene: TRBV4-1
CDR3 protein: CASSQDPRRRVFEKLFF
CDR3 DNA: TGCGCCAGCAGCCAAGATCCCCGGAGGAGGGTGTTCGAAAAACTGTTTTTT

J gene: TRBJ2-3
clone size: NA
D gene: NA
V gene: TRBV10-3
CDR3 protein: CAIRPSVDTQYF
CDR3 DNA: TGTGCCATCAGACCTAGTGTAGATACGCAGTATTTT

J gene: TRBJ2-5
clone size: NA
D gene: NA
V gene: TRBV5-5
CDR3 protein: CASSLGGRRQETQYF
CDR3 DNA: TGTGCCAGCAGCTTGGGTGGCAGGCGACAAGAGACCCAGTACTTC

J gene: TRBJ1-6
clone size: NA
D gene: TRBD1
V gene: TRBV7-9
CDR3 protein: CASSLGTGVSPLHF
CDR3 DNA: TGTGCCAGCAGCTTAGGGACAGGGGTTTCACCCCTCCACTTT

J gene: TRBJ2-1
clone size: NA
D gene: TRBD2
V gene: TRBV6-5
CDR3 protein: CASRKAGYSYNEQFF
CDR3 DNA: TGTGCCAGCAGAAAAGCGGGGTACTCCTACAATGAGCAGTTCTTC

J gene: TRBJ2-3
clone size: NA
D gene: NA
V gene: TRBV25-1
CDR3 protein: CASGAGDTQYF
CDR3 DNA: TGTGCCAGCGGTGCGGGGGATACGCAGTATTTT

J gene: TRBJ2-7
clone size: NA
D gene: NA
V gene: TRBV7-8
CDR3 protein: CASSGRTDYEQYF
CDR3 DNA: TGTGCCAGCAGCGGGCGGACAGACTACGAGCAGTACTTC

J gene: TRBJ2-3
clone size: NA
D gene: NA
V gene: TRBV2
CDR3 protein: CASSGGAGSTDTQYF
CDR3 DNA: TGTGCCAGCAGTGGTGGGGCGGGGTCCACAGATACGCAGTATTTT

J gene: TRBJ2-7
clone size: NA
D gene: TRBD1
V gene: TRBV28
CDR3 protein: CASSGPGQGRYEQYF
CDR3 DNA: TGTGCCAGCAGTGGCCCTGGACAGGGGCGGTACGAGCAGTACTTC

J gene: TRBJ2-2
clone size: NA
D gene: NA
V gene: TRBV7-9
CDR3 protein: CASSLDRVGYTGELFF
CDR3 DNA: TGTGCCAGCAGCTTAGACAGGGTCGGGTACACCGGGGAGCTGTTTTTT

J gene: TRBJ1-4
clone size: NA
D gene: NA
V gene: TRBV5-1
CDR3 protein: CASSLTAGKANEKLFF
CDR3 DNA: TGCGCCAGCAGCTTAACGGCAGGGAAGGCTAATGAAAAACTGTTTTTT

J gene: TRBJ2-1
clone size: once
D gene: NA
V gene: TRBV5-4
CDR3 protein: CASSLLGGGEQFF
CDR3 DNA: TGTGCCAGCAGCTTGCTCGGGGGTGGTGAGCAGTTCTTC

J gene: TRBJ2-1
clone size: NA
D gene: NA
V gene: TRBV10-1
CDR3 protein: CASSDREEQFF
CDR3 DNA: TGCGCCAGCAGTGACCGGGAGGAGCAGTTCTTC

J gene: TRBJ2-7
clone size: NA
D gene: TRBD1
V gene: TRBV4-3
CDR3 protein: CASSQDQGEYEQYF
CDR3 DNA: TGCGCCAGCAGCCAAGACCAGGGGGAGTACGAGCAGTACTTC

J gene: TRBJ2-3
clone size: NA
D gene: TRBD2
V gene: TRBV19
CDR3 protein: CASSATSGGADTQYF
CDR3 DNA: TGTGCCAGTAGCGCGACTAGCGGGGGAGCAGATACGCAGTATTTT

J gene: TRBJ1-6
clone size: NA
D gene: NA
V gene: TRBV7-2
CDR3 protein: CASSGPRGAGSPLHF
CDR3 DNA: TGTGCCAGCAGCGGACCTCGGGGTGCGGGGTCACCCCTCCACTTT

J gene: TRBJ2-3
clone size: NA
D gene: TRBD2
V gene: TRBV7-8
CDR3 protein: CASSSLLADTQYF
CDR3 DNA: TGTGCCAGCAGCTCCTTACTAGCGGATACGCAGTATTTT

J gene: TRBJ2-3
clone size: NA
D gene: TRBD2
V gene: TRBV10-3
CDR3 protein: CAITRVAGDTQYF
CDR3 DNA: TGTGCCATCACGCGGGTAGCGGGGGATACGCAGTATTTT

J gene: TRBJ2-5
clone size: NA
D gene: NA
V gene: TRBV11-2
CDR3 protein: CASRAGETQYF
CDR3 DNA: TGTGCCAGCAGGGCCGGGGAGACCCAGTACTTC

J gene: TRBJ1-4
clone size: NA
D gene: NA
V gene: TRBV19
CDR3 protein: CASSNLSEKLFF
CDR3 DNA: TGTGCCAGTAGTAATTTGAGTGAAAAACTGTTTTTT

J gene: TRBJ2-7
clone size: NA
D gene: NA
V gene: TRBV28
CDR3 protein: CASSLPDSDRPYF
CDR3 DNA: TGTGCCAGCAGCCTACCCGACAGTGACAGGCCGTACTTC

J gene: TRBJ2-3
clone size: NA
D gene: NA
V gene: TRBV5-4
CDR3 protein: CASSIGQGGPDTQYF
CDR3 DNA: TGTGCCAGCAGCATCGGACAGGGAGGGCCAGATACGCAGTATTTT

J gene: TRBJ2-7
clone size: NA
D gene: TRBD2
V gene: TRBV7-9
CDR3 protein: CASSQTSGGATYEQYF
CDR3 DNA: TGTGCCAGCAGCCAGACTAGCGGGGGGGCTACCTACGAGCAGTACTTC

J gene: TRBJ2-7
clone size: NA
D gene: NA
V gene: TRBV6-5
CDR3 protein: CASSYFAGRLEQYF
CDR3 DNA: TGTGCCAGCAGTTACTTCGCGGGGCGGCTGGAGCAGTACTTC

J gene: TRBJ2-7
clone size: few
D gene: TRBD2
V gene: TRBV18
CDR3 protein: CASSRTSGGEYEQYF
CDR3 DNA: TGTGCCAGCTCCCGTACTAGCGGGGGGGAATACGAGCAGTACTTC

J gene: TRBJ1-1
clone size: NA
D gene: NA
V gene: TRBV7-9
CDR3 protein: CASSPSGPEAFF
CDR3 DNA: TGTGCCAGCAGCCCCTCAGGGCCTGAAGCTTTCTTT

J gene: TRBJ1-5
clone size: NA
D gene: NA
V gene: TRBV28
CDR3 protein: CASSLDRLNQPQHF
CDR3 DNA: TGTGCCAGCAGTTTAGACAGACTCAATCAGCCCCAGCATTTT

J gene: TRBJ2-7
clone size: NA
D gene: TRBD2
V gene: TRBV28
CDR3 protein: CASSTPSGGVSSYEQYF
CDR3 DNA: TGTGCCAGCAGTACCCCTAGCGGGGGGGTAAGCTCCTACGAGCAGTACTTC

J gene: TRBJ2-3
clone size: NA
D gene: NA
V gene: TRBV5-1
CDR3 protein: CASSSSVPDTQYF
CDR3 DNA: TGCGCCAGCAGCTCCAGTGTGCCAGATACGCAGTATTTT

J gene: TRBJ2-7
clone size: NA
D gene: TRBD1
V gene: TRBV28
CDR3 protein: CATTGQGPYEQYF
CDR3 DNA: TGTGCCACCACGGGACAGGGTCCCTACGAGCAGTACTTC

J gene: TRBJ1-2
clone size: NA
D gene: NA
V gene: TRBV20-1
CDR3 protein: CSAQNSYGYTF
CDR3 DNA: TGCAGTGCCCAGAACAGCTATGGCTACACCTTC